A selection of T cell receptor beta chains follows, all from one sample in a study of metastatic and nonmetastatic thyroid tumors. TCRdb re-clonotyped the PCR reads through MiXCR. The sample consists of about 14,000 clones, less than 15% of them appearing once. Sequenced material: blood. All receptors come from a female donor with papillary thyroid cancer or a benign thyroid nodule (not recorded which). Some clones in this sample may be carry-over from other donors' samples. CDR3s include the opening cysteine and the closing phenylalanine or tryptophan. Each record gives: CDR3 protein, CDR3 DNA, D gene, clone size, J gene, V gene. A D gene is named only where the DNA matches it firmly. Only some rows state a clone size, as once, few, many or a class for expanded clones.

CDR3aa: CAYKTGGGYEQYF
CDR3nt: TGTGCCTATAAGACAGGGGGAGGATACGAGCAGTACTTC
d_gene: TRBD1
abundance: many
j_gene: TRBJ2-7
v_gene: TRBV30

CDR3aa: CAGGQGAAGELFF
CDR3nt: TGTGCCGGCGGACAGGGGGCCGCCGGGGAGCTGTTTTTT
d_gene: TRBD1
abundance: medium-sized
j_gene: TRBJ2-2
v_gene: TRBV10-3

CDR3aa: CASSSLRSDTQYF
CDR3nt: TGTGCCAGCAGCTCTCTCCGGTCAGATACGCAGTATTTT
d_gene: -
abundance: -
j_gene: TRBJ2-3
v_gene: TRBV11-2

CDR3aa: CASSDAGGPSDTQYF
CDR3nt: TGTGCCAGCAGTGACGCGGGAGGGCCCTCAGATACGCAGTATTTT
d_gene: TRBD2
abundance: many
j_gene: TRBJ2-3
v_gene: TRBV6-4

CDR3aa: CASSLGTSNTGELFF
CDR3nt: TGTGCCAGCAGCCTCGGGACTTCGAACACCGGGGAGCTGTTTTTT
d_gene: -
abundance: many
j_gene: TRBJ2-2
v_gene: TRBV12-3/TRBV12-4

CDR3aa: CASRVAGGPTNEQFF
CDR3nt: TGTGCCAGCAGAGTAGCGGGGGGCCCCACCAATGAGCAGTTCTTC
d_gene: TRBD2
abundance: many
j_gene: TRBJ2-1
v_gene: TRBV12-3/TRBV12-4

CDR3aa: CSARGLAGDLYEQYF
CDR3nt: TGCAGTGCTAGGGGACTAGCGGGAGACCTCTACGAGCAGTACTTC
d_gene: TRBD2
abundance: many
j_gene: TRBJ2-7
v_gene: TRBV20-1

CDR3aa: CASSFGGGLLSDTQYF
CDR3nt: TGTGCCAGCAGCTTCGGCGGCGGTCTGCTCTCAGATACGCAGTATTTT
d_gene: -
abundance: many
j_gene: TRBJ2-3
v_gene: TRBV9

CDR3aa: CSARGQQESYGYTF
CDR3nt: TGCAGTGCTAGGGGCCAACAGGAGTCCTATGGCTACACCTTC
d_gene: -
abundance: many
j_gene: TRBJ1-2
v_gene: TRBV20-1

CDR3aa: CASTRFGDTVEEKLFF
CDR3nt: TGTGCCAGCACCCGTTTTGGTGATACCGTTGAAGAAAAACTGTTTTTT
d_gene: -
abundance: many
j_gene: TRBJ1-4
v_gene: TRBV27

CDR3aa: CSARRSHNEQFF
CDR3nt: TGCAGTGCTAGACGCTCACACAATGAGCAGTTCTTC
d_gene: -
abundance: -
j_gene: TRBJ2-1
v_gene: TRBV20-1

CDR3aa: CASSEQINIEAFF
CDR3nt: TGTGCCAGCAGTGAGCAGATTAACATTGAAGCTTTCTTT
d_gene: -
abundance: -
j_gene: TRBJ1-1
v_gene: TRBV6-4

CDR3aa: CSARPPFLAGEPHTGELFF
CDR3nt: TGCAGTGCTAGACCACCATTCCTAGCGGGGGAACCGCACACCGGGGAGCTGTTTTTT
d_gene: TRBD2
abundance: many
j_gene: TRBJ2-2
v_gene: TRBV20-1

CDR3aa: CASSPGTGDSLAKNIQYF
CDR3nt: TGTGCCAGCAGCCCCGGGACAGGGGATTCACTAGCCAAAAACATTCAGTACTTC
d_gene: TRBD1
abundance: many
j_gene: TRBJ2-4
v_gene: TRBV6-1

CDR3aa: CSADPSRGTYEQYF
CDR3nt: TGCAGTGCCGATCCCTCCCGGGGGACCTACGAGCAGTACTTC
d_gene: -
abundance: many
j_gene: TRBJ2-7
v_gene: TRBV20-1

CDR3aa: CATIPQGMETQYF
CDR3nt: TGTGCCACCATTCCACAGGGTATGGAGACCCAGTACTTC
d_gene: -
abundance: many
j_gene: TRBJ2-5
v_gene: TRBV6-2/TRBV6-3

CDR3aa: CASTAHESANTGELFF
CDR3nt: TGTGCCAGCACCGCCCATGAGTCCGCGAACACCGGGGAGCTGTTTTTT
d_gene: -
abundance: -
j_gene: TRBJ2-2
v_gene: TRBV28

CDR3aa: CASSLGAGGWTNEKLFF
CDR3nt: TGTGCCAGCAGCCTTGGGGCAGGGGGCTGGACTAATGAAAAACTGTTTTTT
d_gene: TRBD1
abundance: many
j_gene: TRBJ1-4
v_gene: TRBV7-9

CDR3aa: CASSLRGQGLPTYEQYF
CDR3nt: TGTGCCAGCAGCCTAAGGGGACAGGGCCTACCCACCTACGAGCAGTACTTC
d_gene: TRBD1
abundance: -
j_gene: TRBJ2-7
v_gene: TRBV11-1

CDR3aa: CASSLGVRQPQHF
CDR3nt: TGTGCCAGCAGCCTAGGGGTTCGTCAGCCCCAGCATTTT
d_gene: -
abundance: many
j_gene: TRBJ1-5
v_gene: TRBV3-1

CDR3aa: CASSRSGFTSYEQYF
CDR3nt: TGCGCCAGCAGCCGAAGCGGGTTCACCTCCTACGAGCAGTACTTC
d_gene: -
abundance: many
j_gene: TRBJ2-7
v_gene: TRBV5-1

CDR3aa: CASRGPTLPDGYTF
CDR3nt: TGTGCCAGCAGGGGCCCGACCCTCCCCGATGGCTACACCTTC
d_gene: -
abundance: medium-sized
j_gene: TRBJ1-2
v_gene: TRBV6-4

CDR3aa: CASSYVGAPSDEQYF
CDR3nt: TGTGCCAGCAGTTACGTGGGAGCCCCCTCGGACGAGCAGTACTTC
d_gene: -
abundance: medium-sized
j_gene: TRBJ2-7
v_gene: TRBV6-6

CDR3aa: CASSVDGSGGFGYTF
CDR3nt: TGTGCCAGCAGCGTAGATGGGTCAGGGGGCTTTGGCTACACCTTC
d_gene: TRBD1
abundance: many
j_gene: TRBJ1-2
v_gene: TRBV9

CDR3aa: CASSLDSRGSPLHF
CDR3nt: TGTGCCAGCAGCTTGGACAGTAGAGGGTCACCCCTCCATTTT
d_gene: -
abundance: -
j_gene: TRBJ1-6
v_gene: TRBV2

CDR3aa: CASSLGTTISYEQYF
CDR3nt: TGTGCCAGCAGCCTGGGGACTACGATCTCCTACGAGCAGTACTTC
d_gene: TRBD2
abundance: many
j_gene: TRBJ2-7
v_gene: TRBV3-1

CDR3aa: CASSESPESSYEQYF
CDR3nt: TGTGCCAGCAGTGAATCGCCAGAGAGCTCCTACGAGCAGTACTTC
d_gene: -
abundance: medium-sized
j_gene: TRBJ2-7
v_gene: TRBV6-1

CDR3aa: CASSHGTVSPYEQYF
CDR3nt: TGCGCCAGCAGCCATGGGACAGTCTCTCCCTACGAGCAGTACTTC
d_gene: TRBD1
abundance: -
j_gene: TRBJ2-7
v_gene: TRBV4-1

CDR3aa: CASSLAGGRSTDTQYF
CDR3nt: TGTGCCAGCAGCTTAGCGGGGGGGAGGAGCACAGATACGCAGTATTTT
d_gene: TRBD2
abundance: -
j_gene: TRBJ2-3
v_gene: TRBV7-2

CDR3aa: CASTPGSVNNEQFF
CDR3nt: TGTGCCAGCACCCCAGGTAGTGTTAACAATGAGCAGTTCTTC
d_gene: -
abundance: medium-sized
j_gene: TRBJ2-1
v_gene: TRBV12-3/TRBV12-4

CDR3aa: CASSFGTTLTDTSTDTQYF
CDR3nt: TGTGCCAGCAGCTTTGGGACCACATTGACGGATACTAGCACAGATACGCAGTATTTT
d_gene: -
abundance: many
j_gene: TRBJ2-3
v_gene: TRBV7-9

CDR3aa: CSVNLVFLGTQYF
CDR3nt: TGCAGCGTGAACCTAGTTTTTCTGGGGACCCAGTACTTC
d_gene: -
abundance: few
j_gene: TRBJ2-5
v_gene: TRBV29-1

CDR3aa: CASSRTSGRVTDTQYF
CDR3nt: TGTGCCAGCAGCAGGACTAGCGGGAGGGTCACAGATACGCAGTATTTT
d_gene: TRBD2
abundance: many
j_gene: TRBJ2-3
v_gene: TRBV5-4

CDR3aa: CSVDGSGIYNEQFF
CDR3nt: TGCAGCGTCGATGGGTCTGGAATTTACAATGAGCAGTTCTTC
d_gene: -
abundance: many
j_gene: TRBJ2-1
v_gene: TRBV29-1

CDR3aa: CASSEWQGDTDTQYF
CDR3nt: TGTGCCAGCAGTGAGTGGCAAGGCGACACAGATACGCAGTATTTT
d_gene: -
abundance: few
j_gene: TRBJ2-3
v_gene: TRBV6-4

CDR3aa: CASSLNVDEQFF
CDR3nt: TGTGCCAGCAGCTTAAATGTCGATGAGCAGTTCTTC
d_gene: -
abundance: medium-sized
j_gene: TRBJ2-1
v_gene: TRBV7-6

CDR3aa: CASSMTESQTQYF
CDR3nt: TGTGCCAGCAGTATGACTGAGTCCCAGACCCAGTACTTC
d_gene: -
abundance: -
j_gene: TRBJ2-5
v_gene: TRBV2

CDR3aa: CASSQDGNEKLFF
CDR3nt: TGCGCCAGCAGCCAAGACGGGAATGAAAAACTGTTTTTT
d_gene: -
abundance: many
j_gene: TRBJ1-4
v_gene: TRBV4-1

CDR3aa: CASSDKTGEGEKLFF
CDR3nt: TGTGCTAGCAGTGACAAGACAGGGGAGGGCGAAAAATTGTTTTTT
d_gene: TRBD1
abundance: -
j_gene: TRBJ1-4
v_gene: TRBV6-4

CDR3aa: CASSFSRKEAQYF
CDR3nt: TGTGCCAGCAGCTTCTCTAGAAAGGAGGCCCAGTACTTC
d_gene: -
abundance: many
j_gene: TRBJ2-5
v_gene: TRBV11-2

CDR3aa: CASSLALRGLSPLHF
CDR3nt: TGCGCCAGCAGCTTGGCCCTCAGGGGGCTTTCACCCCTCCACTTT
d_gene: TRBD1
abundance: many
j_gene: TRBJ1-6
v_gene: TRBV5-1

CDR3aa: CASSEQALQNTGELFF
CDR3nt: TGTGCCAGCAGTGAACAGGCTCTCCAGAACACCGGGGAGCTGTTTTTT
d_gene: -
abundance: -
j_gene: TRBJ2-2
v_gene: TRBV6-1

CDR3aa: CAIGAASGDRGGEQYF
CDR3nt: TGTGCCATCGGCGCGGCCTCAGGGGACAGGGGAGGCGAGCAGTACTTC
d_gene: TRBD1
abundance: few
j_gene: TRBJ2-7
v_gene: TRBV10-3